Below are 30 T cell receptor beta chains sequenced from a single sample in a study of CD8 T cells in ankylosing spondylitis. TCRdb processed the 5' RACE reads anew with MiXCR; each CDR3 protein has one entry. The repertoire holds more than 250,000 distinct CDR3 sequences, with roughly 10% as singletons. Material: blood, either unsorted or a sorted T cell fraction (not recorded which). These TCRs come from a female donor with ankylosing spondylitis or in good health (not recorded which).

This clonotype was observed at least ten times. The gene calls are TRBV5-1 and TRBJ2-3; D not resolved. The CDR3 is 14 amino acids. V was shortened by 0 bases and J by 5 bases, with 10 bases between the two germline ends. The germline V gene has CDR1 SGHRS and CDR2 YFSETQ. Here the CDR3 reads CASSLDSGIDTQYF. As DNA, the CDR3 is TGCGCCAGCAGCTTGGACAGTGGAATAGATACGCAGTATTTT.

This clonotype was detected only a few times. This sequence joins TRBV6-5 and TRBJ2-7; 7 bases agree with TRBD2. CDR3 length equals 15 residues. Germline assignment: CDR1 MNHEY and CDR2 SVGAGI. J gave up 1 base and V 2 bases, and 5 bases lay outside the gene matches. The CDR3 sequence: CASSYLAEGSYEQYF. The CDR3 DNA is TGTGCCAGCAGTTACCTAGCGGAGGGATCCTACGAGCAGTACTTC.

The CDR3: CASSGDRGTQYF. The CDR3 DNA sequence: TGTGCCAGCAGTGGGGACAGGGGGACCCAGTACTTC. V usage is TRBV6-1 and J usage is TRBJ2-5, with TRBD1 matching 10 bases. In germline, CDR1 is MNHNS, CDR2 SASEGT. This CDR3 is 12 amino acids long. V lost 4 bases to trimming and J lost 7 bases; unmatched junction nucleotides: 0.

This clonotype came up many times. V gene TRBV19 combines with J gene TRBJ2-1, with 15 bases that match TRBD2. CDR1 and CDR2 from the germline V gene are LNHDA and SQIVND (reference sequence). The length of the CDR3 is 14 residues. J gave up 7 bases and V 9 bases, and 4 bases lay outside the gene matches. CDR3: CASGLAGGTNEQFF. The CDR3 DNA sequence: TGTGCCAGCGGACTAGCGGGAGGGACAAATGAGCAGTTCTTC. The full variable domain, rest sourced from reference TRBV19 and TRBJ2-1, is DGGITQSPKYLFRKEGQNVTLSCEQNLNHDAMYWYRQDPGQGLRLIYYSQIVNDFQKGDIAEGYSVSREKKESFPLTVTSAQKNPTAFYLCASGLAGGTNEQFFGPGTRLTVL.

This rearrangement joins TRBV7-2 to TRBJ2-7; D is undetermined. The V gene's germline CDR1 is SGHTA and CDR2 FQGNSA. The CDR3 is 14 amino acids. The germline V and J ends were trimmed by 1 base and 2 bases, with 9 bases remaining between them. The CDR3 sequence: CASSLVTKTYEQYF. The CDR3 DNA is TGTGCCAGCAGCTTAGTTACCAAAACCTACGAGCAGTACTTC.

This clonotype was observed a few times. This sequence joins TRBV5-4 and TRBJ2-1, with D unclear. The CDR3 runs to 15 residues. CDR1 is SGHNT and CDR2 is YYREEE in the germline V gene (reference sequence). V gave up 4 bases and J gave up 0 bases, with 11 bases separating them. CDR3 nucleotide sequence: TGTGCCAGCAGCCCTGCTCAGCACTCCTACAATGAGCAGTTCTTC. Translated: CASSPAQHSYNEQFF.

There are a few counts of this clonotype. The V call is TRBV6-2 or TRBV6-3, the J call TRBJ2-3; D not resolved. The CDR3 runs 15 residues. The ends were cut back, 7 bases at V and 1 base at J, with 15 bases in the middle. Per germline, CDR1 MNHEY and CDR2 SVGEGT. CDR3 DNA sequence: TGTGCCAGCAACCCCGACTTCATCCGCACAGATACGCAGTATTTT. Its translation: CASNPDFIRTDTQYF.

At least ten counts were recorded for this clonotype. This chain connects TRBV9 to TRBJ1-3; 8 nucleotides line up with TRBD1. Germline-derived CDR1 and CDR2 are SGDLS and YYNGEE. Trimming removed 4 bases from V and 2 bases from J; junction bases left unmatched: 8. The CDR3 runs 16 residues. The chain's CDR3 is CASSSGQGGPGNTIYF. The CDR3 region has the DNA TGTGCCAGCAGCTCTGGACAGGGAGGTCCTGGAAACACCATATATTTT. Variable domain in full (rest from reference TRBV9 and TRBJ1-3): DSGVTQTPKHLITATGQRVTLRCSPRSGDLSVYWYQQSLDQGLQFLIQYYNGEERAKGNILERFSAQQFPDLHSELNLSSLELGDSALYFCASSSGQGGPGNTIYFGEGSWLTVV.

Ten or more counts support this clonotype. The rearrangement links TRBV9 to TRBJ1-2; TRBD1 might be the D (5 bases). The CDR3 has 14 amino acids. The V gene's germline CDR1 is SGDLS and CDR2 YYNGEE. The V and J ends lost 0 bases and 8 bases respectively, with 14 bases between them. The CDR3 sequence is CASSVGGAPAGYTF. The CDR3 nucleotides are TGTGCCAGCAGCGTAGGAGGGGCCCCGGCGGGCTACACCTTC.

J is TRBJ1-2 and V is TRBV12-3 or TRBV12-4; the match to TRBD1 covers 8 bases. The CDR3 is 13 residues long. The V segment lost 8 bases and the J segment 7 bases; nucleotides outside the gene matches: 9. The CDR3 is CASSRGPSSGYTF. Written as DNA, the CDR3 is TGTGCCAGCTCCAGGGGGCCAAGTAGTGGCTACACCTTC.

This clonotype was counted ten times or more. V usage is TRBV5-8 and J usage is TRBJ1-5; D is uncertain. Germline CDR1 reads SGHTS; CDR2 reads YDEGEE. V was shortened by 2 bases and J by 3 bases, with 12 bases between the two germline ends. The CDR3 is made up of 15 amino acids. CDR3: CASSFQVTVNQPQHF. The CDR3 DNA sequence: TGTGCCAGCAGCTTTCAGGTCACAGTCAATCAGCCCCAGCATTTT. Full variable domain (rest looked up from reference TRBV5-8 and TRBJ1-5): EAGVTQSPTHLIKTRGQQATLRCSPISGHTSVYWYQQALGLGLQFLLWYDEGEERNRGNFPPRFSGRQFPNYSSELNVNALELEDSALYLCASSFQVTVNQPQHFGDGTRLSIL.

This clonotype was seen repeatedly, ten times or more. The chain has TRBV27 and TRBJ2-2; 8 bases line up with TRBD1. J lost 1 base, V lost 2 bases, and 6 bases had no gene match. The CDR3 runs 17 residues. The germline V gene encodes CDR1 MNHEY and CDR2 SMNVEV (reference sequence). The chain's CDR3 is CASSLDGTGLNTGELFF. Here the CDR3 DNA reads TGTGCCAGCAGTTTAGACGGGACAGGTTTGAACACCGGGGAGCTGTTTTTT.

The J gene is TRBJ2-1, the V gene TRBV4-2; D is perhaps TRBD1 (5 bases). Trimming took 10 bases from V and 0 from J, leaving 13 bases between them. This CDR3 has 14 residues. Per germline, CDR1 LGHNA and CDR2 YNFKEQ. DNA for the CDR3: TGTGCCACCACGTCGACAGACTCCTACAATGAGCAGTTCTTC. Its protein product is CATTSTDSYNEQFF.

On this clonotype itself: A read error may be the cause here, since a much bigger clone is one base away. The chain recombines TRBV12-3 or TRBV12-4 with TRBJ2-2; no firm D call. Trimming took off 3 bases at V and 5 bases at J, with 13 bases between the two ends. The CDR3 length is 15 residues. Written as DNA, the CDR3 is TGTGCCAGCAGTTTCTCCCCAGTGACGACCGGGGAGCTGTTTTTT. Its protein product is CASSFSPVTTGELFF.

In its sample, this clonotype was seen many times. V and J are TRBV20-1 and TRBJ1-4; no clear D gene. The CDR3 runs 13 residues. The V and J ends lost 3 bases and 4 bases respectively, with 9 bases between them. The V gene's germline CDR1 is DFQATT and CDR2 SNEGSKA (reference sequence). The CDR3 is CSASRTINEKLFF. Written as DNA, the CDR3 is TGCAGTGCTAGTCGAACTATTAATGAAAAACTGTTTTTT.

V and J are TRBV6-1 and TRBJ2-5; no clear D. Between the trimmed V and J ends, which lost 6 bases and 2 bases, there was a span of 13 bases. Germline V gene sequence: CDR1 MNHNS, CDR2 SASEGT. There are 14 residues in the CDR3. CDR3 bases: TGTGCCAGCAGAGGACCGAAATATCAAGAGACCCAGTACTTC. Its protein is CASRGPKYQETQYF.

This clonotype showed up many times. The V gene is TRBV5-1, the J gene TRBJ2-1; D may correspond to TRBD1 or TRBD2 (6 bases each). V shed 0 bases and J shed 8 bases, with 21 bases lying between them. The CDR3 is 17 amino acids. Germline lookup yields CDR1 SGHRS and CDR2 YFSETQ. CDR3 region: CASSLGSRGGSNDEQFF. The CDR3 bases are TGCGCCAGCAGCTTGGGTTCTAGAGGGGGGTCCAATGATGAGCAGTTCTTC.

This clonotype has just a few counts. The rearrangement links TRBV18 to TRBJ2-3; D remains ambiguous. Germline lookup yields CDR1 KGHSH and CDR2 LQKENI. V shed 2 bases and J shed 14 bases, with 14 bases lying between them. The CDR3 loop spans 12 amino acids. CDR3 nucleotides: TGTGCCAGCTCACCAGAAGGGCAGAATCGGTATTTT. It is translated as CASSPEGQNRYF.

This clonotype has only a few counts. At one end the junction does not follow the germline gene, possibly because of a read error. This rearrangement joins TRBV20-1 to TRBJ1-2; 11 bases align to TRBD1. CDR1 and CDR2 from the germline V gene are DFQATT and SNEGSKA (reference sequence). This CDR3 region has 14 residues. DNA for the CDR3: TGCAGTGCTAGAGCGGACAGGGGGCGGGGCGGCTACCCCTTC. Residues: CSARADRGRGGYPF.

This clonotype was seen ten or more times. The chain uses TRBV28 and TRBJ2-3, with D perhaps matching TRBD2 (5 bases). The germline CDR1 and CDR2 sequences are MDHEN and SYDVKM. The CDR3 runs to 14 residues. Deletions cut 6 bases from V and 2 bases from J, with 12 bases between. In DNA, the CDR3 is TGTGCCAGCAGGGGAGTCAGAGCCACAGATACGCAGTATTTT. Its translation: CASRGVRATDTQYF.

The table lists this clonotype with a few counts. The rearrangement links TRBV20-1 to TRBJ1-4, with a weak D call TRBD1 (5 bases). Germline V lookup: CDR1 DFQATT, CDR2 SNEGSKA (reference sequence). The V gene lost 3 bases and the J gene lost 1 base, with 12 bases spanning the gap. This CDR3 is 15 amino acids long. The CDR3 reads CSASPLRGTNEKLFF. CDR3 bases: TGCAGTGCTAGTCCCTTGAGGGGAACTAATGAAAAACTGTTTTTT.

This chain joins TRBV12-3 or TRBV12-4 and TRBJ2-2; TRBD1 or TRBD2 may be the D gene (5 bases each). The germline V and J ends were trimmed by 8 bases and 2 bases, with 15 bases remaining between them. The CDR3 totals 15 residues. In DNA form, the CDR3 reads TGTGCCAGCTCGGGATTGGGACGAAACACCGGGGAGCTGTTTTTT. This sequence encodes CASSGLGRNTGELFF.

This clonotype has ten or more counts. This chain uses TRBV12-3 or TRBV12-4 with TRBJ1-4; D is ambiguous. The CDR3 is 12 amino acids. The germline V and J ends were trimmed by 2 bases and 8 bases, with 6 bases remaining between them. The DNA for the CDR3 is TGTGCCAGCAGTTTACCCGGGGAAAAACTGTTTTTT. Residues: CASSLPGEKLFF.

The sample holds a few counts of this clonotype. At one end, the junction sequence differs from germline, possibly due to a read error. The chain couples TRBV7-7 to TRBJ2-2, with a weak D call TRBD2 (6 bases). The CDR3 consists of 13 residues. Germline V CDR1 and CDR2: SSHAT, FNYEAQ (reference sequence). CDR3 amino acids: CASTRLGSGELFF. The CDR3 nucleotides read TGTGCTAGCACCAGACTAGGGTCCGGGGAGCTGTTTTTT.

The chain couples TRBV7-2 to TRBJ2-1, with 11 bases identical to TRBD2. V gave up 5 bases and J gave up 3 bases; unmatched junction bases: 6. There are 16 residues in the CDR3. CDR1 SGHTA and CDR2 FQGNSA come from the germline V gene. CDR3 nucleotides: TGTGCCAGCAGCCGGCTAGCGGGAGGACTCTACAATGAGCAGTTCTTC. It translates to CASSRLAGGLYNEQFF. Drawing the rest from reference TRBV7-2 and TRBJ2-1, the complete variable domain is GAGVSQSPSNKVTEKGKDVELRCDPISGHTALYWYRQSLGQGLEFLIYFQGNSAPDKSGLPSDRFSAERTGGSVSTLTIQRTQQEDSAVYLCASSRLAGGLYNEQFFGPGTRLTVL.

Ten or more counts support this clonotype. DNA of the CDR3: TGCGCCAGCAGCTTGGCCGGGACAGGGGGTTTAGCTAACTATGGCTACACCTTC. Translated: CASSLAGTGGLANYGYTF. The chain carries TRBV5-1 and TRBJ1-2; 11 bases are shared with TRBD1. CDR3 length: 18 amino acids. V shed 0 bases and J 0 bases; nucleotides not matched to a gene: 7. From germline, CDR1 is SGHRS and CDR2 YFSETQ.

The chain has TRBV28 and TRBJ1-1, with a weak D call TRBD1 (5 bases). Germline CDR1 is MDHEN and CDR2 is SYDVKM. The germline V and J ends were trimmed by 3 bases and 5 bases, with 16 bases remaining between them. There are 15 residues in the CDR3. The CDR3 DNA reads as TGTGCCAGCAGTTTCAGGGAGGCTCGACGAACTGAAGCTTTCTTT. Protein: CASSFREARRTEAFF.

Ten or more counts support this clonotype. A junction end diverges from the germline sequence, so it may reflect a read error. This chain uses TRBV29-1 with TRBJ2-7; D not resolved. The CDR3 totals 12 residues. Germline CDR1 reads SQVTM; CDR2 reads ANQGSEA. The DNA for the CDR3 is TGCAGCGTTAAAGAACAGTCCTACGAGCAGTACTTC. This translates into CSVKEQSYEQYF.

The genes are TRBV5-1 and TRBJ2-7; D could derive from TRBD1 or TRBD2 (5 bases each). Trimming cost V 4 bases and J 2 bases, with 19 bases left between them. Germline-derived CDR1 and CDR2 are SGHRS and YFSETQ. The CDR3 is 16 residues long. CDR3 in amino acids: CASSPSRGPGAYEQYF. The DNA for the CDR3 is TGCGCCAGCAGCCCCTCCCGGGGCCCTGGCGCCTACGAGCAGTACTTC.

This clonotype was seen repeatedly, ten times or more. This chain links TRBV10-3 with TRBJ2-3, with TRBD2 as a possible D gene (5 bases). Deletions cut 6 bases from V and 6 bases from J, with 16 bases between. This CDR3 has 14 residues. Germline CDR1 and CDR2: ENHRY and SYGVKD. Written as DNA, the CDR3 is TGTGCCATCAGCCGGACTGTTCAGGAGGATACGCAGTATTTT. Translating gives CAISRTVQEDTQYF.